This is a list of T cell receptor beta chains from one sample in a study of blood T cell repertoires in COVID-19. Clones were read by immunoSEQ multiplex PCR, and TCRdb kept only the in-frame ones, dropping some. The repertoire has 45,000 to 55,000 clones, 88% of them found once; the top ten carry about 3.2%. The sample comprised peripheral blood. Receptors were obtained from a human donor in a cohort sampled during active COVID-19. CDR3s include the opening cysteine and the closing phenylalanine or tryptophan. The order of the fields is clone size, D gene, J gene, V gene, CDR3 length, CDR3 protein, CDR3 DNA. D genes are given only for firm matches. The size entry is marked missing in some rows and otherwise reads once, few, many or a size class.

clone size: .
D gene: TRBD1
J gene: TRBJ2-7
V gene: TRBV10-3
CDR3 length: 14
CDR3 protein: CAISRGTGSHEQYF
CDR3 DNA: TGTGCCATCTCAAGAGGGACAGGGAGCCACGAGCAGTACTTC

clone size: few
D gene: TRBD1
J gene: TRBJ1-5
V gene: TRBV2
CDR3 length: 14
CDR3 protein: CASRTGQVNQPQHF
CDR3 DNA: TGTGCCAGCAGAACGGGACAGGTCAATCAGCCCCAGCATTTT

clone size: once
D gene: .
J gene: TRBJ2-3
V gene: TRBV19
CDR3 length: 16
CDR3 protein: CASSIVPRSLRDTQYF
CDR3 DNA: TGTGCCAGTAGTATCGTTCCTAGATCTCTCCGTGATACGCAGTATTTT

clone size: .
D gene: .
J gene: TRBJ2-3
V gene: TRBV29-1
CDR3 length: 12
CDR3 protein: CSVVRGTDTQYF
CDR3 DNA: TGCAGCGTTGTTCGCGGGACAGATACGCAGTATTTT

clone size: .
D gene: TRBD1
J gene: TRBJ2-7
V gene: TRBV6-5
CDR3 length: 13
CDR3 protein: CASTDRVFSEQYF
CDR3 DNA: TGTGCCAGCACCGACAGGGTGTTTAGCGAGCAGTACTTC

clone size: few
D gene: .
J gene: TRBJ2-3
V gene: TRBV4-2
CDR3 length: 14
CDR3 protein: CASSQVGVTDTQYF
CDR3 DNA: TGTGCCAGCAGCCAAGTAGGGGTGACAGATACGCAGTATTTT

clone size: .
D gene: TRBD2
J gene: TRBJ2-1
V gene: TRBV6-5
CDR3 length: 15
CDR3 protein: CASTTLAGAYNEQFF
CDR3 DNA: TGTGCCAGCACCACATTAGCGGGAGCCTACAATGAGCAGTTCTTC

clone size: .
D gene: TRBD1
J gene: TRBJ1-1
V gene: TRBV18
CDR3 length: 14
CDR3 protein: CASSKQGRNTEAFF
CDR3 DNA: TGTGCCAGCTCGAAACAGGGGAGGAACACTGAAGCTTTCTTT

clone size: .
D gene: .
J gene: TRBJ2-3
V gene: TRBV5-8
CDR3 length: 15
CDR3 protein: CASSLRAGSTDTQYF
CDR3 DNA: TGTGCCAGCAGCTTGAGGGCAGGGTCCACAGATACGCAGTATTTT

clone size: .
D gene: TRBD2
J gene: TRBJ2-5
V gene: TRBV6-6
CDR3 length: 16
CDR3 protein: CASSYGARGSGETQYF
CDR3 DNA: TGTGCCAGCAGTTACGGGGCTCGCGGGAGCGGAGAGACCCAGTACTTC

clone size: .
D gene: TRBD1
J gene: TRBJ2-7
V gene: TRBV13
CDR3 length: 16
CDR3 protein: CASTLYSGTGLYEQYF
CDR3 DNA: TGTGCCAGCACCTTATATTCCGGGACAGGGCTGTACGAGCAGTACTTC

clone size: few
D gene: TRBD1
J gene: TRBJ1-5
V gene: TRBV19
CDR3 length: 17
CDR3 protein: CASSITMVGQSNQPQHF
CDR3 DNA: TGTGCCAGTAGTATAACAATGGTGGGACAGAGCAATCAGCCCCAGCATTTT

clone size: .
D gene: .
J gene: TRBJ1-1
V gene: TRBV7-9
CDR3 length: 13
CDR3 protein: CASSTTVNTEAFF
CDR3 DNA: TGTGCCAGCAGCACGACAGTGAACACTGAAGCTTTCTTT

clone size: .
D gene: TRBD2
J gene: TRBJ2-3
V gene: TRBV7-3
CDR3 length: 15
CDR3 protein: CASSLMGLAADTQYF
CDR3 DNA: TGTGCCAGCAGCTTAATGGGACTAGCAGCAGATACGCAGTATTTT

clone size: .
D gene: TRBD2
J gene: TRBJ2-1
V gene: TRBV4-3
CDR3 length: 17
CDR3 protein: CASSLQTGTSGYNEQFF
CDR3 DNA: TGCGCCAGCAGCTTACAAACCGGGACTAGCGGATACAATGAGCAGTTCTTC

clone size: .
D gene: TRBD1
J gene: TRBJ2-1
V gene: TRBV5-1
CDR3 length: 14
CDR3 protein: CASSLDGQGGEQFF
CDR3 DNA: TGCGCCAGCAGCTTGGACGGACAGGGCGGTGAGCAGTTCTTC

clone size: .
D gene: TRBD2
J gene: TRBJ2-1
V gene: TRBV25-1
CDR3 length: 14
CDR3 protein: CATPATRELYEQFF
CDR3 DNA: TGTGCCACCCCAGCGACGCGGGAGTTGTATGAGCAGTTCTTC

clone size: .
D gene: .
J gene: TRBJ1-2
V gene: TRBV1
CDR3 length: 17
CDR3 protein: CTSTPRGDRPTNYGYTF
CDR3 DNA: TGCACCAGCACCCCTCGGGGGGACAGGCCTACTAACTATGGCTACACCTTC

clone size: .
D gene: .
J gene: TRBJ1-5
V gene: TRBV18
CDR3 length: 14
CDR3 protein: CASSPLEGGQPQHF
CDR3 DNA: TGTGCCAGCTCACCACTTGAGGGAGGTCAGCCCCAGCATTTT

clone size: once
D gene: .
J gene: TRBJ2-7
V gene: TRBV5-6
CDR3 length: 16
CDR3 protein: CASTPIRDFAPYEQYF
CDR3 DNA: TGTGCCAGTACACCAATTCGGGACTTTGCCCCCTACGAGCAGTACTTC

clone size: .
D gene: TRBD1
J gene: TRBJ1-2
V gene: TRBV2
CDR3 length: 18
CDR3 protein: CASTPWTGGEYERYGYTF
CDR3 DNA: TGTGCCAGCACCCCCTGGACAGGGGGCGAATATGAACGATATGGCTACACCTTC

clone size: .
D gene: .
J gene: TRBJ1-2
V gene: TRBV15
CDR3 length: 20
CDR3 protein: CATSIPLGPLPDGSNYGYTF
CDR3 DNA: TGTGCCACCAGCATCCCGCTCGGCCCCCTTCCTGACGGGTCCAACTATGGCTACACCTTC

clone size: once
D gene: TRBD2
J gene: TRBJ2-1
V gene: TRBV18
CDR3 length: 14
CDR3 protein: CASSPSGTNNEQFF
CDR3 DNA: TGTGCCAGCTCACCATCGGGGACTAACAATGAGCAGTTCTTC

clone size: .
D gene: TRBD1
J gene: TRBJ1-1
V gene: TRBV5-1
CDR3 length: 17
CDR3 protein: CASSDSGTARMNTEAFF
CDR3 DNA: TGCGCCAGCAGCGACTCCGGGACAGCACGCATGAACACTGAAGCTTTCTTT

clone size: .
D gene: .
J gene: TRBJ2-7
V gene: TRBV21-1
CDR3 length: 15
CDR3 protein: CASSKIPHSKYEQYF
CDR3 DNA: TGTGCCAGCAGCAAAATCCCCCATAGCAAGTACGAGCAGTACTTC

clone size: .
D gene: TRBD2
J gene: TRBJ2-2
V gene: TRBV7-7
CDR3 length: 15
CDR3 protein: CASRPTSGNTGELFF
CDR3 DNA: TGTGCCAGCAGACCAACTAGCGGCAACACCGGGGAGCTGTTTTTT

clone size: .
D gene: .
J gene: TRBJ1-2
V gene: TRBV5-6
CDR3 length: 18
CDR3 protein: CASSSLKSGNRRENGYTF
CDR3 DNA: TGTGCCAGCAGCAGTCTGAAAAGCGGAAATAGGAGAGAGAATGGCTACACCTTC

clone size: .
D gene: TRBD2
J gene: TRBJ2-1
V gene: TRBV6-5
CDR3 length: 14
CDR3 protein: CASGGLAADNEQFF
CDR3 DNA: TGTGCCAGCGGGGGACTAGCGGCAGACAATGAGCAGTTCTTC

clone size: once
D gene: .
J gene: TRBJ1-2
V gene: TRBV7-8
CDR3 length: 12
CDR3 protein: CASSETGYGYTF
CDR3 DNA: TGTGCCAGCAGCGAAACAGGCTATGGCTACACCTTC

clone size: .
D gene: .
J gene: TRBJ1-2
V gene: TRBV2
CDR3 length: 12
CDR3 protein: CASSEGAWGYTF
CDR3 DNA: TGTGCCAGCAGTGAGGGGGCTTGGGGCTACACCTTC

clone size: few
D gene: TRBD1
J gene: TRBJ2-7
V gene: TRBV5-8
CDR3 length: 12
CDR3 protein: CASSLGGTGVSF
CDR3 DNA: TGTGCCAGCAGCTTGGGTGGGACAGGGGTTAGCTTC

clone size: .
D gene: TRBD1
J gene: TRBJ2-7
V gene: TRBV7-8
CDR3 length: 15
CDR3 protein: CASSFTGTGNYEQYF
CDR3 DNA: TGTGCCAGCAGCTTCACCGGGACAGGGAACTACGAGCAGTACTTC

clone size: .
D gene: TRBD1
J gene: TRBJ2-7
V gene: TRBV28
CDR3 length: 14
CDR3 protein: CASSLTGQSYEQYF
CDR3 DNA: TGTGCCAGCAGTTTGACAGGGCAATCCTACGAGCAGTACTTC

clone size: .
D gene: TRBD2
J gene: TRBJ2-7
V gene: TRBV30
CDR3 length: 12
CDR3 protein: CAWGTSGGPPYF
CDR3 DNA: TGTGCCTGGGGGACTAGCGGGGGCCCCCCGTACTTC

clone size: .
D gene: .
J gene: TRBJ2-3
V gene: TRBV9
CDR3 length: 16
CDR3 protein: CASSVDWRGRTDTQYF
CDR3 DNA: TGTGCCAGCAGCGTAGACTGGCGGGGCCGCACAGATACGCAGTATTTT

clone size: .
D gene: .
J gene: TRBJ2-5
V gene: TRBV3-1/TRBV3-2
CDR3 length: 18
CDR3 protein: CASSQETGTPYIQETQYF
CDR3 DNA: TGTGCCAGCAGCCAAGAGACCGGGACACCTTATATCCAAGAGACCCAGTACTTC

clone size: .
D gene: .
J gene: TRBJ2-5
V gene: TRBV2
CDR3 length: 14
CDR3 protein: CASSELRGQETQYF
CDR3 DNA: TGTGCCAGCAGTGAGCTTAGGGGCCAAGAGACCCAGTACTTC

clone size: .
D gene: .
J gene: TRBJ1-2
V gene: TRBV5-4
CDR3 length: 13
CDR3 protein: CASNIGGAYGYTF
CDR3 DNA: TGTGCCAGCAATATCGGAGGGGCCTATGGCTACACCTTC

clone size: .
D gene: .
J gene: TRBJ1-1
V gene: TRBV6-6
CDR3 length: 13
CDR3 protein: CASNKAARTEAFF
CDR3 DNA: TGTGCCAGCAATAAGGCTGCGAGGACTGAAGCTTTCTTT

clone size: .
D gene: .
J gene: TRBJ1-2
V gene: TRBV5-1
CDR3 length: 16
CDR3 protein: CASSPLSSGIRYGYTF
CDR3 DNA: TGCGCCAGCAGCCCACTATCTTCCGGGATTCGGTATGGCTACACCTTC

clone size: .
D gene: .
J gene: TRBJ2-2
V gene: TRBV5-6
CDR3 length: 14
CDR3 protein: CASSLGTYAGELFF
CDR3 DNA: TGTGCCAGCAGCTTGGGGACATATGCCGGGGAGCTGTTTTTT

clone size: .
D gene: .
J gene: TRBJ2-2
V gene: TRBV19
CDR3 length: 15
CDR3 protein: CASTQGQWDFRELFF
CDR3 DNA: TGTGCCAGTACTCAGGGGCAGTGGGATTTTAGGGAGCTGTTTTTT

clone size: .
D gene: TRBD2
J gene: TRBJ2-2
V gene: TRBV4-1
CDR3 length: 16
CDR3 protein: CASSGGLAGAPGELFF
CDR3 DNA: TGCGCCAGCAGTGGGGGACTAGCGGGGGCCCCCGGGGAGCTGTTTTTT

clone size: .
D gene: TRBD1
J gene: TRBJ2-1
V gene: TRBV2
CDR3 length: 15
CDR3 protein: CASSIDRASYNEQFF
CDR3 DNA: TGTGCCAGCAGTATAGACAGGGCGTCCTACAATGAGCAGTTCTTC

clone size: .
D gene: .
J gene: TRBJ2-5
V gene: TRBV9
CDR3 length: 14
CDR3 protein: CASSVRQDQETQYF
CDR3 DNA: TGTGCCAGCAGCGTCCGACAGGACCAAGAGACCCAGTACTTC

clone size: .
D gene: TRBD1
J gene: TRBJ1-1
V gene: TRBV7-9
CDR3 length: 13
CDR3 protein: CASSYLTGGSAFF
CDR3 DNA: TGTGCCAGCAGCTACCTCACAGGGGGATCAGCTTTCTTT

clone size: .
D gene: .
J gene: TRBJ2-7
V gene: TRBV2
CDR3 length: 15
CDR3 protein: CASRAGSLASHEQYF
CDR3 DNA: TGTGCCAGCAGGGCCGGGTCCCTAGCGAGCCACGAGCAGTACTTC

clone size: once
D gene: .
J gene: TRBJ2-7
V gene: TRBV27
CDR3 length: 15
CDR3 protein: CASSPLGGGSLEQYF
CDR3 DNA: TGTGCCAGCTCACCGCTAGGGGGGGGGTCCCTCGAGCAGTACTTC

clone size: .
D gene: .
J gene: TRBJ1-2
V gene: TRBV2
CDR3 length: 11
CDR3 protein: CANMYAYGYTF
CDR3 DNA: TGTGCCAACATGTATGCCTATGGCTACACCTTC

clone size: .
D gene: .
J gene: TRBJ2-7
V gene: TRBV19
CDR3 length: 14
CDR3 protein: CATRMGQGTYGQYF
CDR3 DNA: TGTGCCACCCGGATGGGGCAGGGAACATACGGGCAGTACTTC

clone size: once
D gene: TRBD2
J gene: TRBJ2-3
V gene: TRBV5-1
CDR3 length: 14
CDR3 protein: CASSRGGAADTQYF
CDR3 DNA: TGCGCCAGCAGCCGCGGGGGGGCCGCGGATACGCAGTATTTT

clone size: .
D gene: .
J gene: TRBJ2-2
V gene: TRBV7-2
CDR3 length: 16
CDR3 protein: CASSLGGAANTGELFF
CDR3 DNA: TGTGCCAGCAGCTTAGGTGGGGCAGCAAACACCGGGGAGCTGTTTTTT

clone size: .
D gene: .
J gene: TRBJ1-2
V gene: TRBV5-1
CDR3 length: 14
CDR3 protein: CASSLDQGHGGYTF
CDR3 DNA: TGCGCCAGCAGCTTGGACCAGGGGCATGGTGGCTACACCTTC

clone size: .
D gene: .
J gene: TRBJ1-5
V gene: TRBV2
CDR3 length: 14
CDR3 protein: CASRPGHTDQPQHF
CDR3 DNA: TGTGCCAGCAGACCGGGACACACCGATCAGCCCCAGCATTTT

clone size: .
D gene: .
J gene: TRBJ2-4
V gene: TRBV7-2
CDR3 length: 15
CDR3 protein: CASSSVTVAKNIQYF
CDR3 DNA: TGTGCCAGCAGCTCCGTAACTGTAGCCAAAAACATTCAGTACTTC

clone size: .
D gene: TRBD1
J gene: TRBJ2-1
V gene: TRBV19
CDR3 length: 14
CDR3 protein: CASTGTGAYNEQFF
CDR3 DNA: TGTGCCAGCACCGGGACAGGGGCCTACAATGAGCAGTTCTTC

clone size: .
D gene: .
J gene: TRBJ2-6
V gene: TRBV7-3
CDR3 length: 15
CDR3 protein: CASSLTPSGANVLTF
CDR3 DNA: TGTGCCAGCAGCCTCACACCATCTGGGGCCAACGTCCTGACTTTC